The 26 T cell receptor beta chains presented below share a single source sample, sequenced in a study of T-cell reconstitution after alpha-beta-depleted transplantation in children. Using unique molecular identifiers, the investigators prepared the TCRbeta library. TCRdb processed the PCR reads anew with MiXCR; each CDR3 protein has one entry. The sample gives almost 500,000 distinct CDR3 sequences, roughly a tenth of which show up once; about 2.1% is in the top ten. The specimen was PBMCs, collected before TCRalphabeta/CD19-depleted stem cell transplant. The receptors come from a child aged 2 to 15 with inherited bone marrow failure, due to receive a stem cell transplant.

Points on this clonotype: This could be a read error, since a much larger clone is one nucleotide away. The V call is TRBV29-1, the J call TRBJ2-2, with D uncertain. Germline-derived CDR1 and CDR2 are SQVTM and ANQGSEA. V gave up 4 bases and J gave up 4 bases, with 16 bases separating them. This CDR3 contains 15 residues. CDR3 sequence (DNA): TGCAGCGTTGCTCCCAGGCCCTCGAGCACCGGGGAGCTGTTTTTT. Translation gives CSVAPRPSSTGELFF.

This clonotype has ten or more counts. The chain has TRBV29-1 and TRBJ2-7; unclear D gene. V lost 2 bases and J 4 bases, leaving 6 bases between the germline ends. Germline lookup yields CDR1 SQVTM and CDR2 ANQGSEA. CDR3 length: 11 residues. CDR3 nucleotides: TGCAGCGTTGAACTAGTTTACGAGCAGTACTTC. This encodes CSVELVYEQYF.

This clonotype has just a few counts. This chain links TRBV25-1 with TRBJ2-2; 7 bases are a match to TRBD1. Germline CDR1 is MGHDK and CDR2 is SYGVNS. The CDR3 contains 15 residues. V shed 3 bases and J 7 bases; nucleotides not matched to a gene: 8. CDR3 sequence (DNA): TGTGCCAGCAGTGACCTTCGACAGGGCGACGGGGAGCTGTTTTTT. Amino acid sequence: CASSDLRQGDGELFF. The entire variable domain, with the rest obtained from reference TRBV25-1 and TRBJ2-2, is as follows: EADIYQTPRYLVIGTGKKITLECSQTMGHDKMYWYQQDPGMELHLIHYSYGVNSTEKGDLSSESTVSRIRTEHFPLTLESARPSHTSQYLCASSDLRQGDGELFFGEGSRLTVL.

This clonotype has at least ten counts. The genes are TRBV24-1 and TRBJ2-1; a possible D gene is TRBD2 (7 bases). The CDR3 runs to 17 residues. The germline V gene encodes CDR1 KGHDR and CDR2 SFDVKD. The V end was cut by 4 bases, the J end by 7 bases, with 22 bases between. CDR3 region: CATSDLNTRGGINEQFF. CDR3 bases: TGTGCCACCAGTGACCTTAACACTAGGGGGGGGATTAATGAGCAGTTCTTC.

This clonotype was recorded a few times. The V and J genes are TRBV2 and TRBJ2-2; D gene uncertain. Trimming left V 5 bases short and J 6 bases short, with 13 bases between. This CDR3 is 14 amino acids long. Germline assignment: CDR1 SNHLY and CDR2 FYNNEI. This CDR3 is CASSSSQWSGELFF. CDR3 in DNA: TGTGCCAGCAGTTCCTCTCAGTGGTCCGGGGAGCTGTTTTTT.

This chain connects TRBV19 to TRBJ2-2; D is possibly TRBD1 (5 bases). CDR1 is LNHDA and CDR2 is SQIVND in the germline V gene (reference sequence). The V end was cut by 1 base, the J end by 7 bases, with 10 bases between. CDR3 length: 14 amino acids. The CDR3 sequence: CASSIARTNGELFF. CDR3 bases: TGTGCCAGTAGTATAGCCCGGACAAACGGGGAGCTGTTTTTT.

This clonotype was recorded at least ten times. The genes are TRBV12-3 or TRBV12-4 and TRBJ1-5; possible D gene TRBD1, 5 bases. V was shortened by 1 base and J by 4 bases, with 11 bases between the two germline ends. The CDR3 spans 15 residues. CDR3: CASSLVAGQNQPQHF. Here the CDR3 DNA reads TGTGCCAGCAGTTTAGTGGCAGGGCAGAATCAGCCCCAGCATTTT.

The V call is TRBV2, the J call TRBJ1-5; possible D gene TRBD1, 6 bases. V lost 3 bases and J lost 0, with 9 bases in between. This CDR3 is built from 15 residues. The germline CDR1 and CDR2 sequences are SNHLY and FYNNEI. The CDR3 spells CASSDGQSSNQPQHF. Written as DNA, the CDR3 is TGTGCCAGCAGTGATGGACAGTCTAGCAATCAGCCCCAGCATTTT.

As concerns this clonotype: It may be a read error: a sequence one base away is much more abundant. This chain uses TRBV7-6 with TRBJ2-3; D may be TRBD1 (5 bases). The V end was cut by 2 bases, the J end by 2 bases, with 14 bases between. This CDR3 has 16 amino acids. Germline CDR1 SGHVS, CDR2 FNYEAQ. CDR3 in amino acids: CASSLRLVGPTDTQYF. The DNA for the CDR3 is TGTGCCAGCAGCTTACGGCTAGTGGGGCCCACAGATACGCAGTATTTT.

This clonotype has at least ten counts. The chain recombines TRBV30 with TRBJ1-1; D is uncertain. The length of the CDR3 is 14 residues. Germline CDR1 GTSNPN, CDR2 SVGIG (reference sequence). V lost 2 bases, J lost 10 bases, and 20 bases lay in between. This chain's CDR3 is CAWSSLRRAGGAFF. The CDR3 nucleotides are TGTGCCTGGAGTTCCCTCCGGAGGGCAGGTGGAGCTTTCTTT.

There are many counts of this clonotype. This rearrangement joins TRBV24-1 to TRBJ2-2; D remains ambiguous. The CDR3 runs 18 residues. Per germline, CDR1 KGHDR and CDR2 SFDVKD. V was shortened by 0 bases and J by 0 bases, with 13 bases between the two germline ends. The CDR3 DNA sequence: TGTGCCACCAGTGATTTGTTCGACATCCGATCGAACACCGGGGAGCTGTTTTTT. Translation gives CATSDLFDIRSNTGELFF.

The table lists this clonotype with many counts. The chain combines TRBV20-1 with TRBJ2-1; D possibly corresponds to TRBD2 (5 bases). Germline loops: CDR1 DFQATT, CDR2 SNEGSKA (reference sequence). The V and J ends lost 2 bases and 4 bases respectively, with 12 bases between them. The CDR3 contains 14 residues. The CDR3 loop is CSARKASTYNEQFF. CDR3 DNA sequence: TGCAGTGCTAGAAAGGCTAGCACGTACAATGAGCAGTTCTTC.

The CDR3 loop reads CSARRGTTGELFF. The CDR3 region has the DNA TGCAGTGCTAGAAGAGGGACCACTGGGGAGCTGTTTTTT. V usage is TRBV20-1 and J usage is TRBJ2-2, with D possibly called TRBD1 or TRBD2 (5 bases each). Germline-derived CDR1 and CDR2 are DFQATT and SNEGSKA (reference sequence). The ends were cut back, 2 bases at V and 8 bases at J, with 12 bases in the middle. The CDR3 consists of 13 residues.

This clonotype was seen ten or more times. CDR3 bases: TGCAGCGTTGAAGACTTGGGGTCCAGGGAGCAGTACTTC. It yields the protein CSVEDLGSREQYF. The chain joins TRBV29-1 to TRBJ2-7, with D unclear. This CDR3 is 13 amino acids long. Germline V gene sequence: CDR1 SQVTM, CDR2 ANQGSEA. Trimming shortened V by 0 bases and J by 7 bases, and 13 bases separated the two germline ends.

This clonotype showed up many times. The chain combines TRBV9 with TRBJ2-1; 7 bases match TRBD2. CDR3 length: 14 residues. V lost 3 bases and J lost 5; bases outside the gene matches: 5. In germline, CDR1 is SGDLS, CDR2 YYNGEE. The CDR3 protein is CASSALGLDNEQFF. The DNA for the CDR3 is TGTGCCAGCAGCGCCCTTGGACTAGACAATGAGCAGTTCTTC.

This clonotype appeared a few times. This sequence joins TRBV7-9 and TRBJ2-7; D is unresolved. V gave up 1 base and J gave up 3 bases, with 10 bases separating them. The germline gives CDR1 SEHNR, CDR2 FQNEAQ (reference sequence). The CDR3 has 14 amino acids. CDR3 region: CASSLDMVFYEQYF. CDR3 coding DNA: TGTGCCAGCAGCTTAGATATGGTTTTCTACGAGCAGTACTTC.

This clonotype showed up just a few times. The chain links TRBV3-1 to TRBJ2-1, with 7 nucleotides matching TRBD2. V shed 5 bases, J shed 2 bases, and the junction held 12 bases outside the gene matches. The CDR3 runs 17 residues. The germline CDR1 and CDR2 sequences are LGHDT and YNNKEL (reference sequence). The CDR3 bases are TGTGCCAGCAGCGGCCGAAGTGTAGGACTAGCCTACAATGAGCAGTTCTTC. Its protein is CASSGRSVGLAYNEQFF.

The genes are TRBV20-1 and TRBJ2-1, with D possibly matching TRBD2 (7 bases). The V end lost 0 bases, the J end lost 8 bases, and 17 bases lay between the germline ends. Germline CDR1 reads DFQATT; CDR2 reads SNEGSKA (reference sequence). CDR3 size: 15 residues. CDR3 nucleotides: TGCAGTGCTAGAGAAAGACTAGCCGGGGGCGATGAGCAGTTCTTC. The encoded protein is CSARERLAGGDEQFF.

In this sample, this clonotype turned up once. A much larger clone sits a single nucleotide away, making a read error possible. V usage is TRBV5-1 and J usage is TRBJ2-1; D possibly uses TRBD1 or TRBD2 (5 bases each). The CDR3 contains 15 residues. Germline V CDR1 and CDR2: SGHRS, YFSETQ. The CDR3: CASSPAPGPYNEHFF. The CDR3 DNA reads as TGCGCCAGCAGCCCAGCGCCGGGGCCTTACAATGAGCATTTCTTC. Combining the CDR3 with reference TRBV5-1 and TRBJ2-1 gives the whole variable domain KAGVTQTPRYLIKTRGQQVTLSCSPISGHRSVSWYQQTPGQGLQFLFEYFSETQRNKGNFPGRFSGRQFSNSRSEMNVSTLELGDSALYLCASSPAPGPYNEHFFGPGTRLTVL.

There are many counts of this clonotype. The rearrangement uses TRBV5-4 and TRBJ1-1; the match to TRBD1 covers 9 bases. Trimming at V came to 1 base and at J to 3 bases, leaving 1 base not matched to a gene. Germline values: CDR1 SGHNT, CDR2 YYREEE (reference sequence). CDR3 length: 14 amino acids. The CDR3 DNA reads as TGTGCCAGCAGCTTGAACAGGGGGCACACTGAAGCTTTCTTT. Translated, it gives CASSLNRGHTEAFF.

This clonotype was counted ten times or more. This chain joins TRBV15 and TRBJ2-7; 7 bases map to TRBD1. The germline gives CDR1 LNHNV, CDR2 YYDKDF (reference sequence). The CDR3 runs 14 residues. The junction had 0 bases not matched to a gene; V was cut back by 1 base and J by 0 bases. The CDR3 reads CATSRGDSSYEQYF. In DNA, the CDR3 is TGTGCCACCAGCAGAGGGGACAGCTCCTACGAGCAGTACTTC.

This clonotype appeared many times. The chain couples TRBV27 to TRBJ2-7; D not resolved. Between the trimmed V and J ends, which lost 6 bases and 3 bases, there was a span of 15 bases. The CDR3 totals 14 residues. Germline loops: CDR1 MNHEY, CDR2 SMNVEV (reference sequence). The CDR3 sequence: CASRQRASFYEQYF. The DNA of the CDR3 is TGTGCCAGCAGACAACGGGCTTCTTTCTACGAGCAGTACTTC.

This clonotype was recorded at least ten times. This sequence joins TRBV19 and TRBJ2-1, with TRBD2 as a possible D gene (6 bases). The V end was cut by 7 bases, the J end by 0 bases, with 10 bases between. The germline V gene encodes CDR1 LNHDA and CDR2 SQIVND (reference sequence). The CDR3 totals 14 residues. CDR3 in amino acids: CASNAGSSYNEQFF. The CDR3 bases are TGTGCCAGTAACGCGGGGAGCTCCTACAATGAGCAGTTCTTC.

This clonotype showed up many times. The rearrangement uses TRBV19 and TRBJ2-7; the D gene could be TRBD1 or TRBD2 (5 bases each). V gave up 5 bases and J gave up 2 bases, with 13 bases separating them. The CDR3 runs to 14 residues. The germline V gene encodes CDR1 LNHDA and CDR2 SQIVND (reference sequence). The CDR3 DNA sequence: TGTGCCAGTAGTTTCTCAGAGGGGCCCTACGAGCAGTACTTC. Translation: CASSFSEGPYEQYF. The complete variable domain, with remaining parts taken from reference TRBV19 and TRBJ2-7, reads DGGITQSPKYLFRKEGQNVTLSCEQNLNHDAMYWYRQDPGQGLRLIYYSQIVNDFQKGDIAEGYSVSREKKESFPLTVTSAQKNPTAFYLCASSFSEGPYEQYFGPGTRLTVT.

This clonotype was seen ten or more times. J is TRBJ2-1 and V is TRBV7-2; 14 bases line up with TRBD2. The CDR3 extends over 15 amino acids. In germline, CDR1 is SGHTA, CDR2 FQGNSA. The ends lost 3 bases at V and 9 bases at J; junction bases unmatched: 4. The CDR3 spells CASSLTSGRAVEQFF. The CDR3 DNA follows: TGTGCCAGCAGCTTGACTAGCGGGAGGGCCGTTGAGCAGTTCTTC.

V gene TRBV12-3 or TRBV12-4 combines with J gene TRBJ2-2; D might be TRBD1 (6 bases). Trimming pared 5 bases from V and 6 bases from J, leaving 22 bases between. This CDR3 has 17 residues. The CDR3: CASSAMTGWSVAGELFF. DNA for the CDR3: TGTGCCAGCAGTGCAATGACAGGATGGAGCGTAGCCGGGGAGCTGTTTTTT.